These T cell receptor beta chains were read from a single sample in a study of Graves' ophthalmopathy and Graves' hyperthyroidism. MiXCR, run by TCRdb on the multiplex PCR reads, gives a single entry per CDR3 protein. The sample yields about 590,000 distinct CDR3 sequences, roughly 39% seen once. The sequenced sample was peripheral blood or thyroid tissue (not recorded which). The receptors derive from an adult man with Graves' hyperthyroidism. The CDR3 runs from the conserved cysteine through the conserved F or W.

>TRBJ1-1|TRBV28
CASSHYEQRF
>TRBJ1-1|TRBV9
CASSVGPDGAFF
>TRBJ1-5|TRBV20-1
CSASDRDAKAWETQHF
>TRBJ1-4|TRBV2
CASSEVRGTNEKLFF
>TRBJ1-5|TRBV19
CASSIPGAPNQPQHF
>TRBJ1-2|TRBV6-5
CASNRGTHYGYTF
>TRBJ1-1|TRBV2
CASSEGANTEAFF
>TRBJ2-5|TRBV5-1
CASSLGLKQETQYF
>TRBJ1-4|TRBV7-9
CASSLAPGQGAINEKLFF
>TRBJ2-7|TRBV19
CASSIGTGDIYEQYF
>TRBJ2-3|TRBV10-3
CAISEGDSGDTQYF
>TRBJ1-2|TRBV19
CASSIRTGSTNYGYTF
>TRBJ1-2|TRBV10-3
CAVLRDGTNYGYTF
>TRBJ2-5|TRBV15
CATSSERSLQETQYF
>TRBJ1-2|TRBV20-1
CSARDLRRRDGYTF
>TRBJ1-2|TRBV2
CASSTGPDGYTF
>TRBJ1-1|TRBV10-3
CAIRVGLKNTEAFF
>TRBJ2-7|TRBV10-3
CAISEAGASYEQYF
>TRBJ2-7|TRBV7-9
CASSVAAGYEQYF
>TRBJ1-1|TRBV2
CASATYFEAFF
>TRBJ2-7|TRBV7-2
CASSLGWGAYEQYF
>TRBJ2-7|TRBV29-1
CSVGYSGRTPFEQYF
>TRBJ2-5|TRBV6-1
CASSEFLAGGEKKETQYF
>TRBJ1-2|TRBV3-1
CASSPPSNYGYTF
>TRBJ2-5|TRBV9
CASSVAGGPQETQYF
>TRBJ2-2|TRBV20-1
CSAPGTESGELFF
>TRBJ1-1|TRBV5-6
CASSPRTGSTEAFF
>TRBJ2-5|TRBV16
CASRTDRGQETQYF
>TRBJ1-1|TRBV12-3/TRBV12-4
CASRIQGNTEAFF
>TRBJ1-5|TRBV29-1
CSVEDPYSQNQPQHF
>TRBJ2-7|TRBV10-3
CASSEDTGTISSYEQYF
>TRBJ1-2|TRBV12-3/TRBV12-4
CASSDSPGGYGYGYTF
>TRBJ1-4|TRBV20-1
CSATREGEKLFF
>TRBJ1-1|TRBV7-9
CASSLRGHGKEDTEAFF
>TRBJ2-7|TRBV7-2
CASSFNFAGGAYEQYF
>TRBJ1-1|TRBV5-1
CASSPLDRGGTEAFF
>NA|TRBV20-1
CSADYQRQAEQFF
>TRBJ2-7|TRBV29-1
CSVHPGGGLAEQYF
>TRBJ1-5|TRBV12-3/TRBV12-4
CASSLAGGVGQPQHF
>TRBJ2-2|TRBV12-3/TRBV12-4
CASSFARKNTGELFF
>TRBJ2-7|TRBV7-2
CASSLERTSGSLYEQYF
>NA|TRBV7-8
CASSLGTHNEQFF
>TRBJ2-7|TRBV10-3
CAISDRQEYEQYF
>TRBJ1-2|TRBV29-1
CSVVGIKGRYGYTF
>TRBJ1-5|TRBV4-1
CASSQEPSYSNQPQHF
>TRBJ1-3|TRBV19
CASSYGTGGGNTIYF
>TRBJ2-2|TRBV29-1
CSVEVWGNTGELFF
>TRBJ2-2|TRBV12-3/TRBV12-4
CASSTGTGALDGELFF
>TRBJ2-5|TRBV29-1
CSLEGDSQETQYF
>TRBJ2-7|TRBV7-2
CASSFGLQGYEQYF
>TRBJ2-7|TRBV9
CASSVNSGEQYF
>TRBJ1-1|TRBV7-9
CASSFAGDEQYTEAFF
>TRBJ1-2|TRBV11-2
CASSIFRDRDYGYTF
>TRBJ1-3|TRBV12-3/TRBV12-4
CASSFRSVNTIYF
>TRBJ2-5|TRBV7-8
CASSTAGGARETQYF
>TRBJ2-7|TRBV20-1
CSARPLTSGVTYEQYF